The clone carrying this T cell receptor beta chain showed up just once. The sample belongs to a study of control samples from healthy donors and cancer patients. The ends were cut back, 4 bases at V and 3 bases at J, with 14 bases in the middle. The CDR3 has 14 residues. The germline CDR1 and CDR2 sequences are SGHNT and YYREEE (reference sequence). Repertoires were generated with immunoSEQ multiplex PCR, while TCRdb's copy carries only in-frame clones and drops some. The table has about 55,000 clones, 95% to 97% seen once. The chain links TRBV5-4 to TRBJ2-7, with no clear D. The sequencing sample was made of blood. This clonotype was obtained from a young woman in good health. CDR3 protein: CASSTKTPVYEQYF. The CDR3 DNA reads TGTGCCAGCAGCACGAAGACCCCCGTCTACGAGCAGTACTTC.